The rows below give T cell receptor beta chains drawn from one sample of a study of cytomegalovirus exposure and HLA in healthy donors. Repertoires were generated with immunoSEQ multiplex PCR, while TCRdb's copy carries only in-frame clones and drops some. The sample has about 200,000 clones, around four fifths seen once; the top ten hold over 5%. Sequences were obtained from PBMCs. Receptors were obtained from a woman aged 45-65 years in good health and CMV-seropositive. CDR3s include the opening cysteine and the closing phenylalanine or tryptophan. The D gene is left open where the match is weak. Clone size is stated in some rows and not others, as once, few, many or a class when expanded.

j_call v_call clone_size d_call cdr3_nt cdr3_aa
TRBJ2-6 TRBV19 NA NA TGTGCCAGTAGTCTCAGGACAGGGGCCAACGTCCTGACTTTC CASSLRTGANVLTF
TRBJ1-1 TRBV19 NA NA TGTGCCAGTAGTATATCTTGGGCCAGCATGAACACTGAAGCTTTCTTT CASSISWASMNTEAFF
TRBJ2-7 TRBV7-9 NA NA TGTGCCAGCGTGACAACGGGGGGCAGCGTGAACGAGCAGTACTTC CASVTTGGSVNEQYF
TRBJ1-1 TRBV2 NA NA TGTGCCAGCAGTAAGACAGGTCCCACTGAAGCTTTCTTT CASSKTGPTEAFF
TRBJ2-5 TRBV9 NA NA TGTGCCAGCAGCGAATCCGGGTGGGAGACCCAGTACTTC CASSESGWETQYF
TRBJ1-1 TRBV28 NA NA TGTGCCAGCAGTTTTAACGGCAGGCCCACTGAAGCTTTCTTT CASSFNGRPTEAFF
TRBJ2-5 TRBV5-1 NA NA TGCGCCAGCAGCAGGAACAGGGAACCAAGTAAGACCCAGTACTTC CASSRNREPSKTQYF
TRBJ1-1 TRBV18 NA NA TGTGCCAGCTCACCTACCACCGTGGGGAGTGCCACTGAAGCTTTCTTT CASSPTTVGSATEAFF
TRBJ2-2 TRBV18 NA TRBD1 TGTGCCAGCTCCCACAATCGACAGGGCACCGGGGAGCTGTTTTTT CASSHNRQGTGELFF
TRBJ2-3 TRBV5-1 NA TRBD2 TGCGCCAGCAGCGGGGGGACTACAGGCACAGATACGCAGTATTTT CASSGGTTGTDTQYF
TRBJ2-2 TRBV11-2 NA TRBD2 TGTGCCAGCAGCTTAACGGCTAGCGGGACGGGCGGGGAGCTGTTTTTT CASSLTASGTGGELFF
TRBJ2-7 TRBV2 NA NA TGTGCCAGCAAGACTGGCTACGAGCAGTACTTC CASKTGYEQYF
TRBJ2-5 TRBV18 NA NA TGTGCCAGCTCATCCTCCCAAGAGACCCAGTACTTC CASSSSQETQYF
TRBJ1-5 TRBV5-6 NA NA TGTGCCAGCAGCTTGGCGGGTAGTGTAAAGGCGTATCAGCCCCAGCATTTT CASSLAGSVKAYQPQHF
TRBJ2-2 TRBV5-1 NA NA TGCGCCAGCAGCTTCCCCCAGGGGAACACCGGGGAGCTGTTTTTT CASSFPQGNTGELFF
TRBJ1-4 TRBV2 NA NA TGTGCCAGCAGTGAATTACGGGAAAAACTGTTTTTT CASSELREKLFF
TRBJ2-5 TRBV19 NA NA TGTGCCAGTAGCCCCTCGTGGGGGGGCGAGACCCAGTACTTC CASSPSWGGETQYF
TRBJ1-1 TRBV7-9 NA TRBD1 TGTGCCAGCAGCACTGACGGACAGGGGTACACTGAAGCTTTCTTT CASSTDGQGYTEAFF
TRBJ2-2 TRBV18 NA NA TGTGCCAGCTCACCTCAAAACGCACAGTTCGCCGGGGAGCTGTTTTTT CASSPQNAQFAGELFF
TRBJ2-3 TRBV6-5 NA TRBD2 TGTGCCAGCAGTTACTGGAGCGGGAGGGGCACAGATACGCAGTATTTT CASSYWSGRGTDTQYF
TRBJ1-5 TRBV10-2 NA TRBD1 TGCGCCACCGGTTTGACAGGGAAGAGGCAGCCCCAGCATTTT CATGLTGKRQPQHF
TRBJ1-2 TRBV7-3 NA NA TGTGCCAGCAGCCCACAGGGAACTAACTATGGCTACACCTTC CASSPQGTNYGYTF
TRBJ2-1 TRBV30 NA TRBD2 TGTGCCTGGATTCCCTCCGGCGCGGGAGGTAACAATGAGCAGTTCTTC CAWIPSGAGGNNEQFF
TRBJ2-7 TRBV10-1 NA NA TGCGCCAGCAGTGACGGGGACACCTACGAGCAGTACTTC CASSDGDTYEQYF
TRBJ2-2 TRBV7-6 NA TRBD2 TGTGCCAGCAGCTTTACGGGGGGCGGGGAGCTGTTTTTT CASSFTGGGELFF
TRBJ2-5 TRBV5-4 NA TRBD2 TGTGCCAGCAGCGGGGGGGCTAGCGGGTTGGTTGAGACCCAGTACTTC CASSGGASGLVETQYF
TRBJ2-2 TRBV27 NA NA TGTGCCAGCAGTTTAAGTCGGCTAGCCACCGGGGAGCTGTTTTTT CASSLSRLATGELFF
TRBJ2-5 TRBV7-8 NA NA TGTGCCAGCAGCTTAGTAGCGGCCCAAGAGACCCAGTACTTC CASSLVAAQETQYF
TRBJ2-3 TRBV6-5 NA TRBD2 TGTGCCAGCCTTCCGGGACTAGCGTACTCAGATACGCAGTATTTT CASLPGLAYSDTQYF
TRBJ1-2 TRBV5-1 once NA TGCGCCAGCAGCTTGGAGGGGAACTATGGCTACACCTTC CASSLEGNYGYTF
TRBJ1-5 TRBV28 once TRBD1 TGTGCCAGCAGTTTAAGGCAGGGGGGACAGCCCCAGCATTTT CASSLRQGGQPQHF
TRBJ1-5 TRBV18 once TRBD1 TGTGCCAGCTCACCACCAGGGGGCGGCAATCAGCCCCAGCATTTT CASSPPGGGNQPQHF
TRBJ2-1 TRBV30 NA TRBD2 TGTGCCTGGTGGACTAGCGGTTACAATGAGCAGTTCTTC CAWWTSGYNEQFF
TRBJ2-1 TRBV29-1 NA TRBD2 TGCAGCGCCCTGGGACTAGCGGGAGCCTACAATGAGCAGTTCTTC CSALGLAGAYNEQFF
TRBJ2-7 TRBV7-9 NA NA TGTGCCAGCAGCTTAAAAGGAGGGTCCTACGAGCAGTACTTC CASSLKGGSYEQYF
TRBJ2-4 TRBV7-9 NA NA TGTGCCAGCAGCCCAAGGGGTATGGCCAAAAACATTCAGTACTTC CASSPRGMAKNIQYF
TRBJ2-5 TRBV6-5 NA NA TGTGCCAGCAGCATACAGCCTTGGGAGACCCAGTACTTC CASSIQPWETQYF
TRBJ2-1 TRBV2 NA TRBD1 TGTGCCAGCAGATTACAGGGGCTCGACGGTGAGCAGTTCTTC CASRLQGLDGEQFF
TRBJ1-5 TRBV2 NA NA TGTGCCAGCAGTGAACAGGGTGGCAATCAGCCCCAGCATTTT CASSEQGGNQPQHF
TRBJ2-7 TRBV5-4 NA TRBD1 TGTGCCAGCAGCTTGATGAGTGGGACAGGGCCCTACGAGCAGTACTTC CASSLMSGTGPYEQYF
TRBJ2-5 TRBV5-5 few NA TGTGCCAGCAGGGCTCACGGCAGGGCTTTAGAGACCCAGTACTTC CASRAHGRALETQYF
TRBJ2-7 TRBV5-4 once TRBD1 TGTGCCAGCAGCTTGTTTCAGGGGGTGGGGCAGTACTTC CASSLFQGVGQYF
TRBJ2-2 TRBV18 NA NA TGTGCCAGCTCAATCGGGACATCCGGGGAGCTGTTTTTT CASSIGTSGELFF
TRBJ1-4 TRBV6-6 NA TRBD1 TGTGCCAGCAGATCCGGGACAGGGGTCGAAAAACTGTTTTTT CASRSGTGVEKLFF
TRBJ1-2 TRBV5-4 NA NA TGTGCCAGCTCGGGGGGCGACTATGGCTACACCTTC CASSGGDYGYTF
TRBJ2-1 TRBV28 NA TRBD2 TGTGCCAGCAGTTTAGTGAGGGGACGGACTAGCGGGGTCTACAATGAGCAGTTCTTC CASSLVRGRTSGVYNEQFF